The 10 T cell receptor beta chains presented below share a single source sample, sequenced in a study of graft-versus-host responses after intestinal transplantation. Data came from immunoSEQ multiplex PCR; TCRdb stores just in-frame clones and leaves some out. The sample has 150,000 or so clones, roughly 91% seen once; the top ten hold about 0.2%. What these receptors recognize is not known. Sequencing used unstimulated CD4+ T cells sorted from spleen or lymph node cells, obtained before intestinal transplant. These receptor sequences come from a human donor who received an intestinal transplant.

The chain carries TRBV7-9 and TRBJ2-4; D possibly corresponds to TRBD1 (6 bases). V lost 4 bases, J lost 11 bases, and 24 bases lay in between. The germline CDR1 and CDR2 sequences are SEHNR and FQNEAQ (reference sequence). The CDR3 extends over 16 amino acids. CDR3 sequence: CASSSNRGQQAPFQYF. In DNA form, the CDR3 reads TGTGCCAGCAGCTCTAATAGAGGACAGCAAGCCCCCTTTCAGTACTTC.

This clone was counted a single time. At one of its ends the junction is not consistent with the germline gene, which may arise from a read error. Other DNA sequences in this sample translate to the same CDR3. The chain has TRBV5-1 and TRBJ2-5; TRBD2 aligns across 9 bases. Germline assignment: CDR1 SGHRS and CDR2 YFSETQ. The CDR3 loop spans 18 amino acids. CDR3 sequence: CASSRGSSGMVYQETQYF. The CDR3 DNA sequence: TGTGCCAGCAGCCGTGGGTCTAGCGGGATGGTCTACCAAGAGACCCAGTACTTC.

The rearrangement joins TRBV9 to TRBJ2-3; TRBD1 is a possible D gene (6 bases). Trimming pared 4 bases from V and 2 bases from J, leaving 17 bases between. Germline V lookup: CDR1 SGDLS, CDR2 YYNGEE. This CDR3 is 16 amino acids long. CDR3 amino acids: CASSSALTGHTDTQYF. In DNA, the CDR3 is TGTGCCAGCAGCTCCGCCTTGACAGGTCACACAGATACGCAGTATTTT.

This clone was found a few times. The chain joins TRBV7-2 to TRBJ1-6; unclear D gene. Trimming shortened V by 5 bases and J by 5 bases, and 13 bases separated the two germline ends. CDR1 and CDR2 from the germline V gene are SGHTA and FQGNSA. The CDR3 has 15 residues. The CDR3 protein is CASSPAAGDNSPLHF. The CDR3 coding sequence is TGTGCCAGCAGCCCAGCCGCCGGGGATAATTCACCCCTCCACTTT.

This chain connects TRBV7-9 to TRBJ2-7; D is perhaps TRBD2 (6 bases). Trimming pared 7 bases from V and 1 base from J, leaving 17 bases between. This CDR3 region has 15 residues. Germline V gene data show CDR1 as SEHNR and CDR2 as FQNEAQ (reference sequence). CDR3 in amino acids: CASTDPGRSSYEQYF. As DNA, the CDR3 is TGTGCCAGCACCGACCCTGGGAGGAGTTCCTACGAGCAGTACTTC.

The J gene is TRBJ2-1, the V gene TRBV19, with 9 bases aligning to TRBD2. This CDR3 contains 14 residues. V shed 6 bases, J shed 5 bases, and the junction held 5 bases outside the gene matches. Germline CDR1 reads LNHDA; CDR2 reads SQIVND (reference sequence). CDR3 protein: CASRRLAEDNEQFF. The CDR3 coding sequence is TGTGCCAGTAGACGACTAGCGGAAGACAATGAGCAGTTCTTC.

The chain recombines TRBV27 with TRBJ1-6, with D possibly matching TRBD1 (6 bases). Per the germline V gene, CDR1 is MNHEY and CDR2 is SMNVEV (reference sequence). V was pared by 6 bases and J by 0 bases, with 12 bases between. CDR3 length: 16 residues. For the CDR3, the DNA is TGTGCCAGCAGGTTACAGGGAGCCTCCTATAATTCACCCCTCCACTTT. Translating gives CASRLQGASYNSPLHF.

The chain is built from TRBV10-1 and TRBJ1-2, with D tentatively TRBD1 (6 bases). V lost 4 bases and J 2 bases, leaving 11 bases between the germline ends. Germline values: CDR1 WNHNN, CDR2 SYGVQD (reference sequence). CDR3 size: 14 residues. CDR3 amino acids: CASSVGASNYGYTF. CDR3 DNA sequence: TGCGCCAGCAGTGTGGGGGCATCAAACTATGGCTACACCTTC.

The chain combines TRBV2 with TRBJ1-5; 7 nucleotides align to TRBD1. CDR1 SNHLY and CDR2 FYNNEI come from the germline V gene. V shed 2 bases, J shed 7 bases, and the junction held 8 bases outside the gene matches. The CDR3 has 15 residues. This CDR3 is CASSETQGKVQPQHF. The CDR3 DNA reads TGTGCCAGCAGTGAAACACAGGGGAAGGTCCAGCCCCAGCATTTT.

This chain joins TRBV9 and TRBJ2-3, with TRBD1 as a possible D gene (6 bases). The CDR3 loop spans 15 amino acids. Trimming took 1 base from V and 3 from J, leaving 12 bases between them. Germline V lookup: CDR1 SGDLS, CDR2 YYNGEE. The CDR3 DNA is TGTGCCAGCAGCGTAACACCCCAGGGGACAGATACGCAGTATTTT. Its protein product is CASSVTPQGTDTQYF.